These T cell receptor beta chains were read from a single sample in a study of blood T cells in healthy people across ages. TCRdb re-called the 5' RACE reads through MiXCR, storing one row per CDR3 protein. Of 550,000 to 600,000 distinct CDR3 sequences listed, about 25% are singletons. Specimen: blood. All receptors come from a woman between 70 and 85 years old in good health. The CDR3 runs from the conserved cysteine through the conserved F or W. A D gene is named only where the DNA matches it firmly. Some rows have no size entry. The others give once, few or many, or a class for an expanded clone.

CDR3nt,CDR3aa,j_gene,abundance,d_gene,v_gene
TGCAGTGCTAGGCGCCCGGAGCGGATAGAGACCCAGTACTTC,CSARRPERIETQYF,TRBJ2-5,.,.,TRBV20-1
TGTGCCAGCAGCCAAGGAATACACAATGAGCAGTTCTTC,CASSQGIHNEQFF,TRBJ2-1,few,.,TRBV14
TGTGCCAGCAGCTTAGTTTTTAGGGCGCGGGGAGAGACCCAGTACTTC,CASSLVFRARGETQYF,TRBJ2-5,.,.,TRBV11-2
TGTGCCAGCAGCCAAGCCGGGACAGGGGGCCTATACCAAGAGACCCAGTACTTC,CASSQAGTGGLYQETQYF,TRBJ2-5,.,TRBD1,TRBV4-2
TGTGCCAGCAGGCTCACTGGCAATCAGCCCCAGCATTTT,CASRLTGNQPQHF,TRBJ1-5,.,.,TRBV12-3/TRBV12-4
TGCAGTGCCCGAGGGACCACAGATACGCAGTATTTT,CSARGTTDTQYF,TRBJ2-3,.,.,TRBV20-1
TGTGCCAGCAGTGGGGACCAGGATCAGCCCCAGCATTTT,CASSGDQDQPQHF,TRBJ1-5,few,.,TRBV2
TGTGCCAGCAGCCAAAACGTCGGGTTTAGCACAGATACGCAGTATTTT,CASSQNVGFSTDTQYF,TRBJ2-3,few,.,TRBV3-1
TGCAGTGCTAGAGATGACATCGGCGGGGGGACTTACAATGAGCAGTCCTTC,CSARDDIGGGTYNEQSF,TRBJ2-1,.,TRBD2,TRBV20-1
TGTGCCAGCAGAGCCACAGGGGACACTGAAGCTTTCTTT,CASRATGDTEAFF,TRBJ1-1,.,TRBD1,TRBV6-5
TGCGCCAGCAGCCAAGCTTTCCGGGAGATTAACACTGAAGCTTTCTTT,CASSQAFREINTEAFF,TRBJ1-1,few,.,TRBV4-3
TGTGCCATCAGATCAGGGGAGTTCGGCACAGATACGCAGTATTTT,CAIRSGEFGTDTQYF,TRBJ2-3,.,.,TRBV10-3
TGTGCCAGCAGTTTAGCGGGACCCGGGGAGCTGTTTTTT,CASSLAGPGELFF,TRBJ2-2,few,.,TRBV12-3/TRBV12-4
TGCAGTGCTAGGGGCGGACAGGGGGCTTCAAAGGAAAAACTGTTTTTT,CSARGGQGASKEKLFF,TRBJ1-4,.,TRBD1,TRBV20-1
TGTGCCAGCAGCCTACGGACTAGCGGGGGGGCTAAATCCTACGAGCAGTACTTC,CASSLRTSGGAKSYEQYF,TRBJ2-7,.,TRBD2,TRBV7-6
TGTGCCAGCAGCTTCTACCAGGGGTCGGGCGGTGAAAAACTGTTTTTT,CASSFYQGSGGEKLFF,TRBJ1-4,few,.,TRBV11-2
TGTGCCAGTAGTATAGCACGGCTTAGAGACGGCTACACCTTC,CASSIARLRDGYTF,TRBJ1-2,few,.,TRBV19
TGTGCCAGCAGCCCCCCGACAGGAGACTATGGCTACACCTTC,CASSPPTGDYGYTF,TRBJ1-2,few,.,TRBV5-5
TGCAGCGTTGTACCTGGATCTAGCACAGATACGCAGTATTTT,CSVVPGSSTDTQYF,TRBJ2-3,.,.,TRBV29-1
TGCAGTGCTAGCTCCAGGGGGAACAATCAGCCCCAGCATTTT,CSASSRGNNQPQHF,TRBJ1-5,few,TRBD1,TRBV20-1
TGTGCCAGCAGCCCATCTCCGGGCCGGAGCAATCAGCCCCAGCATTTT,CASSPSPGRSNQPQHF,TRBJ1-5,.,.,TRBV2
TGTGCCAGCAGACAACCGGGACTCCTCACAGATACGCAGTATTTT,CASRQPGLLTDTQYF,TRBJ2-3,few,.,TRBV7-2
TGTGCCAGCAGCCCGAGGGTAGATGACGAGCAGTACTTC,CASSPRVDDEQYF,TRBJ2-7,.,.,TRBV7-2
TGTGCCAGCAGCGTAGACTTGAGCTCCTACGAGCAGTACTTC,CASSVDLSSYEQYF,TRBJ2-7,.,.,TRBV9